Listed below are T cell receptor beta chains from one sample, sequenced in a study of blood T cell repertoires in COVID-19. Assay used: immunoSEQ multiplex PCR; TCRdb lists only in-frame clones, some missing. The table shows approximately 190,000 clones, with about 81% occurring only once. The sequenced material came from peripheral blood. These receptor sequences come from a man under 40 with active or convalescent COVID-19. Each CDR3 is given with its conserved first and last residue. Fields, in order: J gene, V gene, CDR3 protein.

J gene: TRBJ2-5
V gene: TRBV5-6
CDR3 protein: CASSYRTGLETQYF

J gene: TRBJ2-5
V gene: TRBV30
CDR3 protein: CAWTPGLAGRETQYF

J gene: TRBJ1-2
V gene: TRBV5-5
CDR3 protein: CASSVKTGGANYGYTF

J gene: TRBJ1-6
V gene: TRBV28
CDR3 protein: CASSPGIGQGRYNSPLHF

J gene: TRBJ1-2
V gene: TRBV3-1/TRBV3-2
CDR3 protein: CASRRTCGRGYGYTF

J gene: TRBJ2-1
V gene: TRBV4-1
CDR3 protein: CASSQALGTGGLNEQFF

J gene: TRBJ2-1
V gene: TRBV19
CDR3 protein: CATRPDFGSYNEQFF

J gene: TRBJ2-3
V gene: TRBV7-9
CDR3 protein: CASSLGTPSHTDTQYF

J gene: TRBJ2-7
V gene: TRBV6-2/TRBV6-3
CDR3 protein: CASSYYSLSSYEQYF

J gene: TRBJ2-7
V gene: TRBV7-2
CDR3 protein: CASSPRGEGFYEQYF

J gene: TRBJ2-7
V gene: TRBV18
CDR3 protein: CASSPGTGDSREQYF

J gene: TRBJ2-7
V gene: TRBV4-1
CDR3 protein: CASSQENSGRYEQYF

J gene: TRBJ1-2
V gene: TRBV6-5
CDR3 protein: CASTRGTFGYTF

J gene: TRBJ2-7
V gene: TRBV7-9
CDR3 protein: CASSLERLAGVGEQYF

J gene: TRBJ2-5
V gene: TRBV7-9
CDR3 protein: CASSLAAGGSQETQYF

J gene: TRBJ1-4
V gene: TRBV19
CDR3 protein: CASSMRVRGPNEKLFF

J gene: TRBJ2-3
V gene: TRBV27
CDR3 protein: CASSEQGLGTDTQYF

J gene: TRBJ1-2
V gene: TRBV7-2
CDR3 protein: CASSLFARSQGGYTF

J gene: TRBJ2-5
V gene: TRBV28
CDR3 protein: CASSLAGLAGGRETQYF

J gene: TRBJ1-1
V gene: TRBV5-1
CDR3 protein: CASSRAAPGTEAFF

J gene: TRBJ1-6
V gene: TRBV18
CDR3 protein: CASSRQPPTGNNSPLHF

J gene: TRBJ1-6
V gene: TRBV5-5
CDR3 protein: CASSLADEASPLHF

J gene: TRBJ1-5
V gene: TRBV27
CDR3 protein: CASSLSWLVHPQPQHF